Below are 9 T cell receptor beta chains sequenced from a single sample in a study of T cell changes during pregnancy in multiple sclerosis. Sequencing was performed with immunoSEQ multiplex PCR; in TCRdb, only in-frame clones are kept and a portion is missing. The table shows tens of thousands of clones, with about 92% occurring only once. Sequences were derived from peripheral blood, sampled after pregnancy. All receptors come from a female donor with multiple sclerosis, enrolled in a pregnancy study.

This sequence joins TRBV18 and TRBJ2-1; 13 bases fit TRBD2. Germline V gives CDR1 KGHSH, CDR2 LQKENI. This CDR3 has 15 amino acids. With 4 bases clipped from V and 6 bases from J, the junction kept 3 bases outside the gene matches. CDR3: CASSQGTSGTNEQFF. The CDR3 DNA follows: TGTGCCAGCTCACAGGGGACTAGCGGGACCAATGAGCAGTTCTTC.

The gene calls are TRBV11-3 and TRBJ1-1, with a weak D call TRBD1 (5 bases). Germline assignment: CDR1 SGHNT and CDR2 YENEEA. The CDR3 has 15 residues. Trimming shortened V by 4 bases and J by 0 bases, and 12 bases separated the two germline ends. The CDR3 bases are TGTGCCAGCAGCTCTAGGGGAGGGATGAACACTGAAGCTTTCTTT. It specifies CASSSRGGMNTEAFF.

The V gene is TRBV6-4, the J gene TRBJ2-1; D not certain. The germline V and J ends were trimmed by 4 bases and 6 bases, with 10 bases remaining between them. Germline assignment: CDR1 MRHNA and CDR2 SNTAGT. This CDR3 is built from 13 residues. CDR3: CASSVFPGNEQFF. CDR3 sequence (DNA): TGTGCCAGCAGTGTTTTCCCAGGCAATGAGCAGTTCTTC.

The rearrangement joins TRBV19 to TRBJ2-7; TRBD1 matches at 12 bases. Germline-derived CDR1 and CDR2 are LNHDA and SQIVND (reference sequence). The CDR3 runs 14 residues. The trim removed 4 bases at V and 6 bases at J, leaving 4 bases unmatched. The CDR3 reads CASSKGTGGREQYF. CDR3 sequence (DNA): TGTGCCAGTAGTAAGGGGACAGGGGGCCGCGAGCAGTACTTC.

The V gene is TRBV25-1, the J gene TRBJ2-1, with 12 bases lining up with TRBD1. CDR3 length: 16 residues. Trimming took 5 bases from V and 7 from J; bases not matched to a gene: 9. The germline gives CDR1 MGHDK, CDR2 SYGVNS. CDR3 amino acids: CASSLGTGGFKNEQFF. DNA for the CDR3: TGTGCCAGCAGTTTGGGGACAGGGGGCTTTAAGAATGAGCAGTTCTTC.

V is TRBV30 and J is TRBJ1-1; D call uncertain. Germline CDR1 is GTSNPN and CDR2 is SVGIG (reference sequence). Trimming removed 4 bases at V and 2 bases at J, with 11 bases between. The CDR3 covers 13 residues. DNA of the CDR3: TGTGCCTGGAACCCAGTGGGCAACACTGAAGCTTTCTTT. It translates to CAWNPVGNTEAFF.

The CDR3 is CASSTMTSGWGTGELFF. CDR3 nucleotide sequence: TGTGCCAGCAGCACCATGACTAGCGGCTGGGGGACCGGGGAGCTGTTTTTT. The chain couples TRBV9 to TRBJ2-2, with 9 bases matching TRBD2. CDR1 is SGDLS, CDR2 YYNGEE, per germline. This CDR3 is built from 17 residues. V lost 4 bases, J lost 5 bases, and 12 bases stayed unmatched.

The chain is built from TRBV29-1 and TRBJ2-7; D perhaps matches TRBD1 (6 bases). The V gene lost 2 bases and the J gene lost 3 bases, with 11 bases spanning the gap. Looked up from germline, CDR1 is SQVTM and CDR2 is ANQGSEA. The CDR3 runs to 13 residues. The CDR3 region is CSVELRGNYEQYF. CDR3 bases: TGCAGCGTTGAATTAAGGGGGAACTACGAGCAGTACTTC.

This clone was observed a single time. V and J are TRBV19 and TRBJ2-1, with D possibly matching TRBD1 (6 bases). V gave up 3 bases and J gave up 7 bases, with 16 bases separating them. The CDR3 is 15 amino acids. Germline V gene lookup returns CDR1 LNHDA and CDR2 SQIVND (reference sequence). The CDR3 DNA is TGTGCCAGTAGTATGTTTGTAGGGGGTCAAAATGAGCAGTTCTTC. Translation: CASSMFVGGQNEQFF.